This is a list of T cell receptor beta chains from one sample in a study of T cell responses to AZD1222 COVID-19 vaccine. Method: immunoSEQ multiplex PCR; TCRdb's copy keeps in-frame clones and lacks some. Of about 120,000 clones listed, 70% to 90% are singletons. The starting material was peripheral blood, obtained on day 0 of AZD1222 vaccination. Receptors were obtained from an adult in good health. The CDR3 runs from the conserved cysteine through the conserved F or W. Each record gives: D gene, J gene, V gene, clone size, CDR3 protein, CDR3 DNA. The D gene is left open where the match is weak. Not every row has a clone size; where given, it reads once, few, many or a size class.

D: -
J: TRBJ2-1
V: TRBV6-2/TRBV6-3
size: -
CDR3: CASSLYLAGPNEQFF
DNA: TGTGCCAGCAGTCTCTACCTGGCGGGACCCAATGAGCAGTTCTTC

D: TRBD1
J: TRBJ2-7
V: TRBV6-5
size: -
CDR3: CASRSGTGDSYEQYF
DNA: TGTGCCAGCAGATCCGGGACAGGGGACTCCTACGAGCAGTACTTC

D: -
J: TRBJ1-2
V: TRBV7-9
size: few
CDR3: CASSGASVERYTF
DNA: TGTGCCAGCAGCGGCGCCAGCGTGGAGCGGTACACCTTC

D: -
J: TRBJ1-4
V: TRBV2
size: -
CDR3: CASSVGVGGEKLFF
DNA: TGTGCCAGCAGTGTCGGGGTAGGGGGTGAAAAACTGTTTTTT

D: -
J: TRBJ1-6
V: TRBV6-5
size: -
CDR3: CASRDSNNSPLHF
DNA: TGTGCCAGCAGGGACAGCAATAATTCACCCCTCCACTTT

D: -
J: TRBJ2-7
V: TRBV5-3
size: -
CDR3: CARSSDWRSYEQYF
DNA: TGTGCCAGAAGCTCCGACTGGAGAAGCTACGAGCAGTACTTC

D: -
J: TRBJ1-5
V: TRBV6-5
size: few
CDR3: CASNTNNQPQHF
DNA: TGTGCCAGCAACACCAACAATCAGCCCCAGCATTTT

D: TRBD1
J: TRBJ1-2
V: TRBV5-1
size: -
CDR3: CASSGQGGNYGYTF
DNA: TGCGCCAGCAGCGGACAGGGAGGTAACTATGGCTACACCTTC

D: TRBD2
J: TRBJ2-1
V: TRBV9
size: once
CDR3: CASSVSGGIGNEQFF
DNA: TGTGCCAGCAGCGTATCGGGGGGGATCGGGAATGAGCAGTTCTTC

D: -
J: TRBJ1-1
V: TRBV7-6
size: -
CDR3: CASSLGGERYTEAFF
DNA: TGTGCCAGCAGCTTAGGGGGGGAGAGGTACACTGAAGCTTTCTTT

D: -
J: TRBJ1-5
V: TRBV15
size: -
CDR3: CASGGEGRQPQHF
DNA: TGTGCCAGCGGAGGGGAGGGGAGGCAGCCCCAGCATTTT

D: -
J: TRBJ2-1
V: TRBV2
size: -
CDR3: CASIKRGRASSTFYNEQFF
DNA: TGTGCCAGCATCAAGAGGGGGAGGGCCTCTTCCACCTTCTACAATGAGCAGTTCTTC

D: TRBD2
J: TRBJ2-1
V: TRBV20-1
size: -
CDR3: CSASGNQEQFF
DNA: TGCAGTGCCAGCGGGAATCAGGAGCAGTTCTTC

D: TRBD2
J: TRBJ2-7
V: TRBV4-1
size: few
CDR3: CASSQGPSGGAGEQYF
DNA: TGCGCCAGCAGCCAAGGCCCCTCCGGGGGGGCCGGTGAGCAGTACTTC

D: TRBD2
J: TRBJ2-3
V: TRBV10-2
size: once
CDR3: CASNPAGGPTDTQYF
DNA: TGCGCCAGCAACCCGGCGGGGGGACCCACAGATACGCAGTATTTT

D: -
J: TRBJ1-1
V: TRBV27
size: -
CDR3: CASSRAGVRTEAFF
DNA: TGTGCCAGCAGTCGCGCAGGGGTCCGGACTGAAGCTTTCTTT

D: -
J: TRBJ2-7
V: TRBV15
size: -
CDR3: CATSRVIGRLPFTYEQYF
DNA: TGTGCCACCAGCAGAGTCATTGGCCGCCTTCCCTTTACCTACGAGCAGTACTTC

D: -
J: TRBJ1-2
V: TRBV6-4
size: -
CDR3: CASSPARQAGTYGYTF
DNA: TGTGCCAGCAGCCCAGCCCGACAGGCAGGAACTTATGGCTACACCTTC

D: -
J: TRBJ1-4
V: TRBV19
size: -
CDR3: CASSTPGSSKEKLFF
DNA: TGTGCCAGTAGTACCCCGGGTTCCTCCAAGGAAAAACTGTTTTTT

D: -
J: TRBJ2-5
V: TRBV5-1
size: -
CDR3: CASSLTGFQETQYF
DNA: TGCGCCAGCAGCTTGACAGGGTTCCAAGAGACCCAGTACTTC

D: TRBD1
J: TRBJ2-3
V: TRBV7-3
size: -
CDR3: CASSPRRTGQGPQYF
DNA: TGTGCCAGCAGCCCCCGTCGTACCGGACAGGGCCCGCAGTATTTT

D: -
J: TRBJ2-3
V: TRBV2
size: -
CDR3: CASVRQVSAQYF
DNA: TGTGCCAGCGTAAGACAGGTTAGCGCGCAGTATTTT

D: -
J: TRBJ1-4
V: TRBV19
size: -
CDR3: CASSTDSLLYEKLFF
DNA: TGTGCCAGTAGTACCGACAGCTTACTTTACGAAAAACTGTTTTTT

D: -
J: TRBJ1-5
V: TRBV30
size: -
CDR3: CALGFFGQPQHF
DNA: TGTGCCCTTGGATTTTTCGGACAGCCCCAGCATTTT

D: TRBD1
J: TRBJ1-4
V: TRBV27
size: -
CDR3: CASSLYDRGLEKLFF
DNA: TGTGCCAGCAGTTTATACGACAGGGGGCTTGAAAAACTGTTTTTT

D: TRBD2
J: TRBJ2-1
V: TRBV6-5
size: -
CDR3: CASSYGGLDSNEQFF
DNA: TGTGCCAGCAGTTACGGGGGACTAGATTCCAATGAGCAGTTCTTC

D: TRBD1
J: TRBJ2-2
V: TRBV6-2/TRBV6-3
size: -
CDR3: CASSYSVGTGGWTGELFF
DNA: TGTGCCAGCAGTTATTCTGTAGGGACAGGGGGCTGGACCGGGGAGCTGTTTTTT

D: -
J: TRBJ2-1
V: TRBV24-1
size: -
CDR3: CATSMTNVEMFF
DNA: TGTGCCACCAGTATGACAAACGTAGAGATGTTCTTC

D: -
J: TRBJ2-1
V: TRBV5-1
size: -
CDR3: CASSSPSGPTNEQFF
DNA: TGCGCCAGCAGCTCCCCCAGTGGCCCGACCAATGAGCAGTTCTTC

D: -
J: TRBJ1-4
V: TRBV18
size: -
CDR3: CASTTGLGREKLFF
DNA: TGTGCCAGCACCACAGGGTTAGGAAGAGAAAAACTGTTTTTT

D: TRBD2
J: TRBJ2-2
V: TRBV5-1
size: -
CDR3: CASSFSAGGNGELFF
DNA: TGCGCCAGCAGCTTCTCTGCGGGAGGGAACGGGGAGCTGTTTTTT

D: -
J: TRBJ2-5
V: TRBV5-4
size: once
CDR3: CASSFTNIQETQYF
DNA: TGTGCCAGCAGCTTCACCAATATCCAAGAGACCCAGTACTTC

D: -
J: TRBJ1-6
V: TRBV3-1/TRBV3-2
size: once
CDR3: CASRHDNSPLHF
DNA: TGTGCCAGTCGACACGATAATTCACCCCTCCACTTT

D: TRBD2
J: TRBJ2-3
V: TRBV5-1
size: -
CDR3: CASSLPTSGSSDTQYF
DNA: TGCGCCAGCAGCTTACCAACTAGCGGGAGTTCAGATACGCAGTATTTT

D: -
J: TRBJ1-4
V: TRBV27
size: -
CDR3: CASSHDLEKLFF
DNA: TGTGCCAGCAGTCACGACCTGGAAAAACTGTTTTTT

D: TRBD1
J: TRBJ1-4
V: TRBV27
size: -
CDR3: CASSQQGIGKLFF
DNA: TGTGCCAGCAGCCAACAGGGGATTGGAAAACTGTTTTTT

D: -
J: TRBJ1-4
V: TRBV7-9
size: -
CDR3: CASSPLWSLNEKLFF
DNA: TGTGCCAGCAGCCCCCTGTGGAGTCTTAATGAAAAACTGTTTTTT

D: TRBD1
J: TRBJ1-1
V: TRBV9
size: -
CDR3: CASSPPGKGAHTEAFF
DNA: TGTGCCAGCAGCCCTCCGGGGAAGGGGGCGCACACTGAAGCTTTCTTT

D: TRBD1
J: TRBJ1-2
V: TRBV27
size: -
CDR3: CASSSWTGGRYGYTF
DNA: TGTGCCAGCAGTTCCTGGACAGGGGGCCGTTATGGCTACACCTTC

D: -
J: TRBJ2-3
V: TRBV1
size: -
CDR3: CTSSHPGTSGRASTDTQYF
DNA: TGCACCAGCAGCCACCCCGGGACTAGCGGGAGGGCGAGCACAGATACGCAGTATTTT

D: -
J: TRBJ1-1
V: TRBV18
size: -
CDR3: CASSPAGPEAFF
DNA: TGTGCCAGCTCACCAGCGGGCCCTGAAGCTTTCTTT

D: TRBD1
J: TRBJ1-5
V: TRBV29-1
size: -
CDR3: CSARQGRNQPQHF
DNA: TGCAGCGCACGACAGGGAAGAAATCAGCCCCAGCATTTT

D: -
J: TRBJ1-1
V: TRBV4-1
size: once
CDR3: CASSSLLEAFF
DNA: TGCGCCAGCAGCTCCCTCCTTGAAGCTTTCTTT

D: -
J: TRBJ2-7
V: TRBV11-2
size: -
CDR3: CASSFGRTYEQYF
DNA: TGTGCCAGCAGCTTCGGACGGACCTACGAGCAGTACTTC

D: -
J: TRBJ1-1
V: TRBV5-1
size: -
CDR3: CASRARRELVVNTEAFF
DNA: TGCGCCAGCAGGGCCCGCAGGGAGCTTGTTGTGAACACTGAAGCTTTCTTT

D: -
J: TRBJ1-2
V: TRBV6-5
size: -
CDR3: CASADNPYGYTF
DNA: TGTGCCAGTGCAGATAACCCCTATGGCTACACCTTC

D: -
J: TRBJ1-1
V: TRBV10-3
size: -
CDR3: CAISGVPQGNTEAFF
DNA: TGTGCCATCAGTGGTGTACCACAGGGGAACACTGAAGCTTTCTTT

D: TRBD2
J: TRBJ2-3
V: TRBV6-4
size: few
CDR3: CASSDSPGLAGDTQYF
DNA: TGTGCCAGCAGTGACTCGCCGGGACTAGCGGGAGATACGCAGTATTTT

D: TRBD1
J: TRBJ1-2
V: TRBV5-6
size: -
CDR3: CASSPWTGTTYGYTF
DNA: TGTGCCAGCAGCCCGTGGACAGGCACCACCTATGGCTACACCTTC

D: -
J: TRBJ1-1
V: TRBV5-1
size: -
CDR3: CASSLEAVRMNTEAFF
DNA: TGCGCCAGCAGCTTGGAGGCAGTCCGCATGAACACTGAAGCTTTCTTT

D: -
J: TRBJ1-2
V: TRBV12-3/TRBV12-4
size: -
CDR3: CASSADNYGYTF
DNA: TGTGCCAGCAGTGCTGATAACTATGGCTACACCTTC

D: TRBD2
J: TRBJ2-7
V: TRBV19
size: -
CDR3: CASSIGLAGAGEQYF
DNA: TGTGCCAGTAGTATAGGGCTAGCGGGAGCAGGCGAGCAGTACTTC

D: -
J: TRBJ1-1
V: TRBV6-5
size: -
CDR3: CASSYSEGGAGRF
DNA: TGTGCCAGCAGTTACTCCGAGGGGGGGGCGGGCCGCTTT

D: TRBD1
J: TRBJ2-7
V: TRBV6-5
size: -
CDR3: CASSPGGSPYEQYF
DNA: TGTGCCAGCAGCCCAGGGGGTAGCCCCTACGAGCAGTACTTC

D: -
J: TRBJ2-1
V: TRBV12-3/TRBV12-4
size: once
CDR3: CASRTRRNEQFF
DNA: TGTGCCAGCAGGACTAGGCGGAATGAGCAGTTCTTC

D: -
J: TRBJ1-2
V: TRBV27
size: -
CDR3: CASSLLGGVLGYTF
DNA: TGTGCCAGCAGTTTATTGGGGGGAGTGCTCGGCTACACCTTC

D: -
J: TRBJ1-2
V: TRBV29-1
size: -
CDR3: CSVHVWGHPSVGYTF
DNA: TGCAGCGTCCACGTCTGGGGTCACCCCTCGGTAGGCTACACCTTC

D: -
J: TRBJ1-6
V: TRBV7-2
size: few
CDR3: CASSLRYNSPLHF
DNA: TGTGCCAGCAGCCTCCGATATAATTCACCCCTCCACTTT

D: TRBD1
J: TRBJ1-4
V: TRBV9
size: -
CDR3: CASSPRPDRVNEKLFF
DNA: TGTGCCAGCAGCCCCCGACCGGACAGGGTCAATGAAAAACTGTTTTTT